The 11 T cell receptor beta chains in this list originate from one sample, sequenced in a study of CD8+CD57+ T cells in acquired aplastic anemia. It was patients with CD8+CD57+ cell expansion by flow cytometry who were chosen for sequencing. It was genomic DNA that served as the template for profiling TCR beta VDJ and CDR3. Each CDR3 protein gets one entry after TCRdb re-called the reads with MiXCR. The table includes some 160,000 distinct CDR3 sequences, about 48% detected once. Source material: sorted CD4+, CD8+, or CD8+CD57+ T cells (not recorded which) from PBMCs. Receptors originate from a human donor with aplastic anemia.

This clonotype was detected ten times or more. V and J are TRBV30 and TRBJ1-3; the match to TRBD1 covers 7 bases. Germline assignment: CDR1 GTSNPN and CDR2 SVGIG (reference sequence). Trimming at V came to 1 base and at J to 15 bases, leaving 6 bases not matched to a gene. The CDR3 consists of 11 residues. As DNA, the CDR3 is TGTGCCTGGAGTGAAGGACAGGAGAGATATTTT. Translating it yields CAWSEGQERYF.

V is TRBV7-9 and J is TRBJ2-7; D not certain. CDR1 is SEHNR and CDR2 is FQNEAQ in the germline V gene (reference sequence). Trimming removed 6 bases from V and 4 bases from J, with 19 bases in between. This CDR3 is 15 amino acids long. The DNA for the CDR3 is TGTGCCAGCAGACCTGTTTTGGGGAAAGGTTACGAGCAGTACTTC. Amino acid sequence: CASRPVLGKGYEQYF.

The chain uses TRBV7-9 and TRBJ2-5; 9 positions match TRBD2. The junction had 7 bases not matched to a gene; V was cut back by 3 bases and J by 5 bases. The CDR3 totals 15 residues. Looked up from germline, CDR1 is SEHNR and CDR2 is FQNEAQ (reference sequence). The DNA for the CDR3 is TGTGCCAGCAGCTTGATCCTAGCGGGGAAGGAGACCCAGTACTTC. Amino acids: CASSLILAGKETQYF.

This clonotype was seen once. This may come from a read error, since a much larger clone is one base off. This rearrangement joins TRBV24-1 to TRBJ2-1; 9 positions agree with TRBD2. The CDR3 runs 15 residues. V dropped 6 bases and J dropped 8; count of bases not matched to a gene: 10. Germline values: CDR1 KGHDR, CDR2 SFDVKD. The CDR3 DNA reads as TGTGCCACCAGTTACACGGCGGGAGGGCTGGATGAGCAGTTCTTC. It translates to CATSYTAGGLDEQFF.

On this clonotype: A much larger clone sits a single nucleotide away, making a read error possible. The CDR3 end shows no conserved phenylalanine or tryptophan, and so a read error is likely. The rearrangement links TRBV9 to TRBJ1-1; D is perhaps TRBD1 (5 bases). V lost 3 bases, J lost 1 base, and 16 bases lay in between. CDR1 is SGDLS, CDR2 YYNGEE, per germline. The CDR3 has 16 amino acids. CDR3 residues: CASSDRRRGWNTEAFS. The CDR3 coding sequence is TGTGCCAGCAGCGATCGGCGTAGGGGTTGGAACACTGAAGCTTTCTCT.

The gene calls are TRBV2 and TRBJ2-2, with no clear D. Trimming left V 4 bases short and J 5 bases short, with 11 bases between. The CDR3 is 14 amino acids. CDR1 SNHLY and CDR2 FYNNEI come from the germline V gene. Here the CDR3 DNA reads TGTGCCAGCAGTGGTAGGGTGCAGACCGGGGAGCTGTTTTTT. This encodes CASSGRVQTGELFF.

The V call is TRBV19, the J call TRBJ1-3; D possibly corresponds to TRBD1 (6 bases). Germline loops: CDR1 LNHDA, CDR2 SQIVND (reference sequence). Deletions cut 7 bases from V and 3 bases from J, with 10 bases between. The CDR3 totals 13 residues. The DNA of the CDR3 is TGTGCCAGTAACCCAGGGGTTGGAAACACCATATATTTT. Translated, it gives CASNPGVGNTIYF.

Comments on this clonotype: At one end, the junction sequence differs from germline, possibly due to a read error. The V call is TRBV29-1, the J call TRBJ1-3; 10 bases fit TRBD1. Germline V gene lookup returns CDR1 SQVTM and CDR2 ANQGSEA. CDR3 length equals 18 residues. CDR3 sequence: CSVEDPRDRGDSGKTIYF. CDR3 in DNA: TGCAGCGTTGAAGATCCCCGGGACAGGGGCGACTCTGGAAAAACCATATATTTT.

The CDR3 nucleotides are TGTGCCAGCTCCGGGACAGAAACAGCTAACTATGGCTACACCTTC. Translated: CASSGTETANYGYTF. V gene TRBV2 combines with J gene TRBJ1-2; 7 bases fit TRBD1. The junction had 9 bases not matched to a gene; V was cut back by 8 bases and J by 0 bases. The germline gives CDR1 SNHLY, CDR2 FYNNEI. This CDR3 has 15 amino acids.

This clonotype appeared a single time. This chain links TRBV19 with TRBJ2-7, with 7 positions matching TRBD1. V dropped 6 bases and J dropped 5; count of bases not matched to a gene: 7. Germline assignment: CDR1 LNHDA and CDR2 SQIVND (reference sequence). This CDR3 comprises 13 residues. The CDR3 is CASRNRGADEQYF. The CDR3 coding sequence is TGTGCCAGTAGAAACAGGGGTGCCGACGAGCAGTACTTC.

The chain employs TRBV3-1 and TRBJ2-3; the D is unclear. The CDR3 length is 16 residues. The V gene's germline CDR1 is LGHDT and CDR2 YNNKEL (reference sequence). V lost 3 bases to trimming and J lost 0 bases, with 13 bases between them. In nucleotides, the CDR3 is TGTGCCAGCAGCCATCTCCCGGGTTTAAGCACAGATACGCAGTATTTT. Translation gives CASSHLPGLSTDTQYF.